This T cell receptor beta chain was found in a study of neurological immune-mediated disorders. Study-level points and caveats: Levels of TCR clonal expansion peaked in HTLV-1-associated myelopathy and reached their lowest in multiple sclerosis, under those of healthy controls. CDR3 amino acid sequences of expanded clones were not shared across subjects, a result suggesting private repertoires in all groups.

The authors made cDNA by 5'RACE with 10-nucleotide random UMIs. TCRdb re-called the 5' RACE reads through MiXCR, storing one row per CDR3 protein. The table records around 80,000 distinct CDR3 sequences, about 9.4% of them present only once. Per germline, CDR1 SGHRS and CDR2 YFSETQ. The V and J ends lost 0 bases and 0 bases respectively, with 10 bases between them. This CDR3 has 16 amino acids. The sample holds many counts of this clonotype. The antigen remains unidentified. The rearrangement joins TRBV5-1 to TRBJ2-1; no clear D. Sequencing was performed on PBMCs. The source is a man aged 40-55 years in good health. DNA of the CDR3: TGCGCCAGCAGCTTGGAGCTGGGCAGCTCCTACAATGAGCAGTTCTTC. Protein product: CASSLELGSSYNEQFF. The variable domain in full, completed from reference TRBV5-1 and TRBJ2-1, reads KAGVTQTPRYLIKTRGQQVTLSCSPISGHRSVSWYQQTPGQGLQFLFEYFSETQRNKGNFPGRFSGRQFSNSRSEMNVSTLELGDSALYLCASSLELGSSYNEQFFGPGTRLTVL.